A selection of T cell receptor beta chains follows, all from one sample in a study of T cell repertoires in aging, cancer and after chemotherapy. TCRdb called the multiplex PCR reads again in MiXCR, with one record for every CDR3 protein. The sample consists of 450 to 550 distinct CDR3 sequences, less than 35% of them appearing once. The sequencing sample was made of blood. Receptors originate from a human donor with a blood cancer. Both conserved end residues are part of each CDR3. The D gene is left open where the match is weak. Not all rows give a size; the values are once, few, many and, for expanded clones, a class.

V gene	J gene	clone size	D gene	CDR3 protein	CDR3 DNA
TRBV6-6	TRBJ2-1	large	TRBD2	CASRGGGGADNEQFF	TGTGCCAGCAGAGGCGGGGGAGGGGCGGACAATGAGCAGTTCTTC
TRBV7-9	TRBJ1-2	.	.	CASSLQGDGYTF	TGTGCCAGCAGCCTACAGGGCGATGGCTACACCTTC
TRBV10-2	TRBJ1-1	few	.	CASSQTVLNTEAFF	TGCGCCAGCAGTCAAACAGTCCTGAACACTGAAGCTTTCTTT
TRBV15	TRBJ2-3	.	TRBD2	CATSGERGSTDTQYF	TGTGCCACCAGCGGAGAGCGGGGGAGCACAGATACGCAGTATTTT
TRBV19	TRBJ2-1	.	TRBD1	CASQKQGANEQFF	TGTGCCAGCCAAAAGCAGGGGGCCAATGAGCAGTTCTTC
TRBV6-2/TRBV6-3	TRBJ1-3	large	.	CASRRFEGYSGNTIYF	TGTGCCAGCAGACGATTTGAAGGTTACTCTGGAAACACCATATATTTT
TRBV24-1	TRBJ2-5	medium-sized	TRBD2	CATRPGLADQETQYF	TGTGCCACCAGGCCGGGACTAGCGGACCAAGAGACCCAGTACTTC
TRBV11-1	TRBJ2-2	hyperexpanded	TRBD2	CASSLVSSGRTRGELFF	TGTGCCAGCAGCTTGGTGTCTAGCGGGAGGACCAGGGGGGAGCTGTTTTTT
TRBV30	TRBJ1-1	large	.	CAWTRGPFVAFF	TGTGCCTGGACCCGGGGACCTTTTGTAGCTTTCTTT
TRBV29-1	TRBJ2-4	few	TRBD2	CSAAGGQNIQYF	TGCAGCGCCGCGGGAGGCCAAAACATTCAGTACTTC
TRBV2	TRBJ2-1	few	.	CASSSVQGTNEQFF	TGTGCCAGCAGTTCGGTCCAGGGGACCAATGAGCAGTTCTTC
TRBV5-5	TRBJ1-1	large	.	CASSFGHPTEAFF	TGTGCCAGCAGCTTCGGGCACCCCACTGAAGCTTTCTTT
TRBV6-5	TRBJ2-2	.	.	CASSYSSGARGGPGELFF	TGTGCCAGCAGTTACTCGAGCGGGGCTAGAGGGGGGCCCGGGGAGCTGTTTTTT
TRBV11-3	TRBJ2-3	large	.	CASSLVSSTDTQYF	TGTGCCAGCAGCTTAGTAAGTAGCACAGATACGCAGTATTTT
TRBV6-2/TRBV6-3	TRBJ1-1	large	.	CASGVGPPPTEAFF	TGTGCCAGCGGGGTTGGACCGCCGCCCACTGAAGCTTTCTTT
TRBV6-5	TRBJ2-7	.	.	CASRLSGSSYEQYF	TGTGCCAGCAGACTGAGCGGAAGCTCCTACGAGCAGTACTTC
TRBV7-6	TRBJ2-7	.	.	CASRPDGGTYEQYF	TGTGCCAGCAGGCCGGACGGGGGCACCTACGAGCAGTACTTC
TRBV6-5	TRBJ1-4	.	.	CASSDRPNEKLFF	TGTGCCAGCAGTGACAGGCCTAATGAAAAACTGTTTTTT
TRBV6-4	TRBJ2-2	.	.	CASSDRGADNTGELFF	TGTGCCAGCAGTGACCGGGGGGCAGATAACACCGGGGAGCTGTTTTTT
TRBV11-2	TRBJ2-2	medium-sized	.	CASILVLGTGELFF	TGTGCCAGCATACTAGTTCTAGGCACCGGGGAGCTGTTTTTT
TRBV15	TRBJ1-2	.	TRBD1	CATSRGQEVEYTF	TGTGCCACCAGCAGGGGACAGGAAGTTGAGTACACCTTC
TRBV6-2/TRBV6-3	TRBJ2-1	large	.	CASSYGHGVPRDNEQFF	TGTGCCAGCAGTTACGGACACGGAGTCCCAAGAGACAATGAGCAGTTCTTC
TRBV5-1	TRBJ1-2	.	TRBD1	CASSRGQPNYGYTF	TGCGCCAGCAGCCGGGGACAGCCTAACTATGGCTACACCTTC
TRBV6-1	TRBJ2-3	.	TRBD1	CASSLRQGGLSTDTQYF	TGTGCCAGCAGTCTGAGACAGGGGGGATTAAGTACAGATACGCAGTATTTT
TRBV6-6	TRBJ2-5	.	.	CASSEQGGETQYF	TGTGCCAGCAGTGAACAGGGGGGGGAGACCCAGTACTTC
TRBV4-2	TRBJ1-1	few	.	CASSQVQGGNTEAFF	TGTGCCAGCAGCCAAGTCCAAGGAGGGAACACTGAAGCTTTCTTT
TRBV6-5	TRBJ2-7	.	TRBD2	CASSYSKLAGAEQYF	TGTGCCAGCAGTTACTCGAAACTAGCGGGAGCCGAGCAGTACTTC
TRBV4-1	TRBJ1-5	.	.	CASSQPLNQPQHF	TGCGCCAGCAGCCAACCCCTAAATCAGCCCCAGCATTTT
TRBV11-3	TRBJ2-5	.	.	CASSLDPRETQYF	TGTGCCAGCAGCTTAGATCCGCGAGAGACCCAGTACTTC
TRBV11-2	TRBJ1-2	medium-sized	.	CASSPLRGGLNYGYTF	TGTGCCAGCAGCCCTCTAAGGGGGGGGCTTAACTATGGCTACACCTTC
TRBV4-3	TRBJ2-2	large	TRBD2	CASSQASGGAGELFF	TGCGCCAGCAGCCAAGCTAGCGGGGGGGCCGGGGAGCTGTTTTTT
TRBV6-1	TRBJ2-1	large	TRBD1	CASSSGQGAYNEQFF	TGTGCCAGCAGCTCCGGACAGGGGGCGTACAATGAGCAGTTCTTC
TRBV19	TRBJ1-2	large	.	CASSIAGLYGYTF	TGTGCCAGTAGTATAGCCGGGCTCTATGGCTACACCTTC
TRBV7-2	TRBJ2-5	large	.	CASRIQETQYF	TGTGCCAGCAGGATCCAAGAGACCCAGTACTTC
TRBV6-6	TRBJ2-2	large	TRBD2	CASRPMGGGSGELFF	TGTGCCAGCAGGCCCATGGGGGGGGGATCCGGGGAGCTGTTTTTT
TRBV5-5	TRBJ1-4	.	.	CASSSLPNSREKLFF	TGTGCCAGCAGCTCTTTACCTAACTCGAGGGAAAAACTGTTTTTT
TRBV11-2	TRBJ1-1	medium-sized	.	CASSFGAGNTEAFF	TGTGCCAGCAGCTTCGGGGCAGGGAACACTGAAGCTTTCTTT
TRBV2	TRBJ2-1	medium-sized	.	CAIDLPGQPWPQFF	TGTGCCATCGACCTCCCCGGGCAGCCTTGGCCGCAGTTCTTC
TRBV6-4	TRBJ2-1	large	.	CASSDSVGGPPEQFF	TGTGCCAGCAGTGACTCGGTGGGGGGGCCACCTGAGCAGTTCTTC
TRBV10-3	TRBJ1-2	large	.	CAISLSGTTSYTF	TGTGCCATCAGCCTCTCCGGGACCACAAGCTACACCTTC
TRBV29-1	TRBJ1-2	large	TRBD1	CSAGTGYGYTF	TGCAGCGCTGGGACAGGCTATGGCTACACCTTC
TRBV7-6	TRBJ2-3	large	.	CASSLTESAASTDTQYF	TGTGCCAGCAGCTTAACCGAATCAGCGGCTAGCACAGATACGCAGTATTTT
TRBV11-3	TRBJ2-1	.	TRBD2	CASSLVSSGRVNEQFF	TGTGCCAGCAGCTTGGTGTCTAGCGGGAGGGTCAATGAGCAGTTCTTC
TRBV2	TRBJ1-3	.	.	CASSDQGPISGNTIYF	TGTGCCAGCAGTGACCAAGGACCGATCTCTGGAAACACCATATATTTT